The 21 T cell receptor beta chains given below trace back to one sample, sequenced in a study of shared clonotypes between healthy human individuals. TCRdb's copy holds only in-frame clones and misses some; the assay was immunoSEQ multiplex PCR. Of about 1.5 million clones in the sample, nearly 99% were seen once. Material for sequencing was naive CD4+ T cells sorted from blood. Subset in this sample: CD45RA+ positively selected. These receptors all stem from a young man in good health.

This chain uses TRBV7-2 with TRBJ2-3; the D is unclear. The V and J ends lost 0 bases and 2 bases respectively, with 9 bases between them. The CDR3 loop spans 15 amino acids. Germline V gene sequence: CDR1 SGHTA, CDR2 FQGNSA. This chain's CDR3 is CASSLAAAFTDTQYF. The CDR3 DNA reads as TGTGCCAGCAGCTTAGCTGCAGCCTTCACAGATACGCAGTATTTT.

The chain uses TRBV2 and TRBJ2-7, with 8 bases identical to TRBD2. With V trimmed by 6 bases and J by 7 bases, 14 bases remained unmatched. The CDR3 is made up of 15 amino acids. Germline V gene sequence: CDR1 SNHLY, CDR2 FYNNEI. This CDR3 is CASRKRELGGGEQYF. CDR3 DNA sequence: TGTGCCAGCAGAAAGCGGGAGTTAGGAGGGGGAGAGCAGTACTTC.

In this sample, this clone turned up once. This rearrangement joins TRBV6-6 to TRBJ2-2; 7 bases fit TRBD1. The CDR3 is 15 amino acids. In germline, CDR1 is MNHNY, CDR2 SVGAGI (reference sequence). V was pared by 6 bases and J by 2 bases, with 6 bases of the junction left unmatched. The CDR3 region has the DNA TGTGCCAGCAGATCGGGACAGAGAAACACCGGGGAGCTGTTTTTT. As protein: CASRSGQRNTGELFF.

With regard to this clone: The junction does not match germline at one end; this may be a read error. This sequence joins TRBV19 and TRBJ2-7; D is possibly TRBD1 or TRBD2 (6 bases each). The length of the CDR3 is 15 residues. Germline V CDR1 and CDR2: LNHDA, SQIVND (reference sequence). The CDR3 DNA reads TGTGCCAGTAGTATAGGAGAGGGGGACTCCCGAACAGGATCGTTC. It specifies CASSIGEGDSRTGSF. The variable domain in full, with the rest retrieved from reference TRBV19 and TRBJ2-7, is DGGITQSPKYLFRKEGQNVTLSCEQNLNHDAMYWYRQDPGQGLRLIYYSQIVNDFQKGDIAEGYSVSREKKESFPLTVTSAQKNPTAFYLCASSIGEGDSRTGSFGPGTRLTVT.

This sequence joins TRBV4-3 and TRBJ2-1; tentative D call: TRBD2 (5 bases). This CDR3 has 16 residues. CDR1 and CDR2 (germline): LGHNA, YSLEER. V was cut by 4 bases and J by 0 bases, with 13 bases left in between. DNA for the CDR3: TGCGCCAGCAGCCGGCGTACGGGGAGCTCCTACAATGAGCAGTTCTTC. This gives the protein CASSRRTGSSYNEQFF.

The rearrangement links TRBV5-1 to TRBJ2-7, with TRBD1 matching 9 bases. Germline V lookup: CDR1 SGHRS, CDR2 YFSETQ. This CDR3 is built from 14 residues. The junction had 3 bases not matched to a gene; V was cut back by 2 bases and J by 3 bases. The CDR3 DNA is TGCGCCAGCAGCTTCCGACAGGGGGACTACGAGCAGTACTTC. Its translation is CASSFRQGDYEQYF.

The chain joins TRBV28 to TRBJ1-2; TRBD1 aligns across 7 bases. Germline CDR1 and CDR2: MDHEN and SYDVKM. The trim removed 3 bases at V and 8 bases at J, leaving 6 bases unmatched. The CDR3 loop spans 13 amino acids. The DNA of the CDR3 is TGTGCCAGCAGTTTGACAGGGAATAGGGGCTACACCTTC. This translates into CASSLTGNRGYTF.

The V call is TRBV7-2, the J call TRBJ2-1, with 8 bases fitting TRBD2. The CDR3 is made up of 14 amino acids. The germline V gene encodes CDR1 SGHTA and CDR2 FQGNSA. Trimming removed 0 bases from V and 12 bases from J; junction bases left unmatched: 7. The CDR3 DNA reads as TGTGCCAGCAGCTTAGCGGGACTAGACGAAGGGCAGTTCTTC. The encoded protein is CASSLAGLDEGQFF.

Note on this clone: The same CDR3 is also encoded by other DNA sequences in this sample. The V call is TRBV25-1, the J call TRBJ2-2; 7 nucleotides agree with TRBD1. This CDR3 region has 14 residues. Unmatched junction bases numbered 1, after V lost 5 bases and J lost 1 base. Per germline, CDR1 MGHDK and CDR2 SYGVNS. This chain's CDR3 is CASSRTGNTGELFF. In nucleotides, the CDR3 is TGTGCCAGCAGTCGGACAGGGAACACCGGGGAGCTGTTTTTT.

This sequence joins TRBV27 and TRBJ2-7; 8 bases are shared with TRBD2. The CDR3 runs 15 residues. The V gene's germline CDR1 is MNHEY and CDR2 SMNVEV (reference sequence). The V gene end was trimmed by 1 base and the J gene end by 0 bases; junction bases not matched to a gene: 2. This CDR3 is CASSLYLAGSYEQYF. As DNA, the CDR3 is TGTGCCAGCAGTTTATATCTAGCGGGCTCCTACGAGCAGTACTTC.

This chain's CDR3 is CASSISTANTEAFF. In nucleotides, the CDR3 is TGTGCCAGTAGTATCTCCACGGCGAACACTGAAGCTTTCTTT. This rearrangement joins TRBV19 to TRBJ1-1; no clear D gene. Germline V gene data show CDR1 as LNHDA and CDR2 as SQIVND (reference sequence). Trimming took 3 bases from V and 1 from J, leaving 9 bases between them. The CDR3 loop spans 14 amino acids. The whole variable domain, filled in from reference TRBV19 and TRBJ1-1, reads DGGITQSPKYLFRKEGQNVTLSCEQNLNHDAMYWYRQDPGQGLRLIYYSQIVNDFQKGDIAEGYSVSREKKESFPLTVTSAQKNPTAFYLCASSISTANTEAFFGQGTRLTVV.

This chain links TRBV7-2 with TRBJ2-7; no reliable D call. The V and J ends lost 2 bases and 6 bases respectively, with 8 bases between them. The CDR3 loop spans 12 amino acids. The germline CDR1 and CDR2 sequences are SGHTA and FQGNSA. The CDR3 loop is CASSLSSREQYF. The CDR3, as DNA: TGTGCCAGCAGCTTATCCAGTCGCGAGCAGTACTTC.

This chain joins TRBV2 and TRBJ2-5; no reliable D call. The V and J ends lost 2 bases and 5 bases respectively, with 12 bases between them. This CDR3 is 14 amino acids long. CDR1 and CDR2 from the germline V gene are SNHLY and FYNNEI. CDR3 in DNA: TGTGCCAGCAGTGAATTACTGGGTGGGGAGACCCAGTACTTC. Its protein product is CASSELLGGETQYF. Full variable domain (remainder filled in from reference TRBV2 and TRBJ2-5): EPEVTQTPSHQVTQMGQEVILRCVPISNHLYFYWYRQILGQKVEFLVSFYNNEISEKSEIFDDQFSVERPDGSNFTLKIRSTKLEDSAMYFCASSELLGGETQYFGPGTRLLVL.

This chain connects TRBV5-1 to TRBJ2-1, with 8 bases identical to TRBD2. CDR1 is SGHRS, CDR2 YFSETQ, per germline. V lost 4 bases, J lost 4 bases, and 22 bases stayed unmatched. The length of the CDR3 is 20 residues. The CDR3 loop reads CASSAAGTRKTGSSYNEQFF. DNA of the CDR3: TGCGCCAGCAGCGCCGCCGGGACTAGAAAGACAGGAAGCTCTTACAATGAGCAGTTCTTC. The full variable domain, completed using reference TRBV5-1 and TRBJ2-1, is KAGVTQTPRYLIKTRGQQVTLSCSPISGHRSVSWYQQTPGQGLQFLFEYFSETQRNKGNFPGRFSGRQFSNSRSEMNVSTLELGDSALYLCASSAAGTRKTGSSYNEQFFGPGTRLTVL.

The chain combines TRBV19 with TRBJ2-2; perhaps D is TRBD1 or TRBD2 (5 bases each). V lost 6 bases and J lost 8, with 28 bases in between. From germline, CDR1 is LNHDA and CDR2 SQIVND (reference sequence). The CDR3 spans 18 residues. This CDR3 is CASRTTATGTLTPGELFF. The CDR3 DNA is TGTGCCAGTAGAACCACAGCGACCGGGACGCTGACACCGGGGGAGCTGTTTTTT.

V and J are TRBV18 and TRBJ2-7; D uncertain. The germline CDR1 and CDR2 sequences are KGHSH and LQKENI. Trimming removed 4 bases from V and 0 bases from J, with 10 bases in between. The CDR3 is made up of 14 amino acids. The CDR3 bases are TGTGCCAGCTCACTGTATGACCCCTCCTACGAGCAGTACTTC. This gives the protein CASSLYDPSYEQYF.

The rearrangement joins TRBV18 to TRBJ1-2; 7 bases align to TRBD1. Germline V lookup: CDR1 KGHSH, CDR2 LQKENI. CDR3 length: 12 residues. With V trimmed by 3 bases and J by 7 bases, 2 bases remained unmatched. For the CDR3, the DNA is TGTGCCAGCTCACCTACAGGGGTTGGCTACACCTTC. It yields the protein CASSPTGVGYTF. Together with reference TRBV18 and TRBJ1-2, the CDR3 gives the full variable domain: NAGVMQNPRHLVRRRGQEARLRCSPMKGHSHVYWYRQLPEEGLKFMVYLQKENIIDESGMPKERFSAEFPKEGPSILRIQQVVRGDSAAYFCASSPTGVGYTFGSGTRLTVV.

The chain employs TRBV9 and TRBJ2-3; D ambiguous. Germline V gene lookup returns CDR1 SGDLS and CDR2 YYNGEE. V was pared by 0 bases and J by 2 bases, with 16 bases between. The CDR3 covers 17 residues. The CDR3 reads CASSVATASAVTDTQYF. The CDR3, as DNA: TGTGCCAGCAGCGTAGCTACCGCTAGTGCTGTCACAGATACGCAGTATTTT. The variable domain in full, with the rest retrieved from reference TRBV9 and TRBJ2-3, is DSGVTQTPKHLITATGQRVTLRCSPRSGDLSVYWYQQSLDQGLQFLIQYYNGEERAKGNILERFSAQQFPDLHSELNLSSLELGDSALYFCASSVATASAVTDTQYFGPGTRLTVL.

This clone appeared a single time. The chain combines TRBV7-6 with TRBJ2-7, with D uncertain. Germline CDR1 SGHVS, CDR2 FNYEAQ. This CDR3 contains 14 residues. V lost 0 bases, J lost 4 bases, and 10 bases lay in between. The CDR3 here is CASSLAEQWYEQYF. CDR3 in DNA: TGTGCCAGCAGCTTAGCGGAACAGTGGTACGAGCAGTACTTC.

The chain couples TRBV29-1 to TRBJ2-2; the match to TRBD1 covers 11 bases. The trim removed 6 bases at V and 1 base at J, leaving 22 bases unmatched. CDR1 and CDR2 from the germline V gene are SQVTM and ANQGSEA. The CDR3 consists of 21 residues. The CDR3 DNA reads TGCAGCGTCGGAGGGACAGGGGGAACAAAAGAAGGATCGGGGAACACCGGGGAGCTGTTTTTT. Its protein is CSVGGTGGTKEGSGNTGELFF.

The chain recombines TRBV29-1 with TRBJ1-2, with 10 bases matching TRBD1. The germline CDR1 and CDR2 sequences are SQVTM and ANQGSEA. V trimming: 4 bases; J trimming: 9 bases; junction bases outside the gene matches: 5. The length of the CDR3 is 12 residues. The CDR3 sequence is CSVVRDRGSYTF. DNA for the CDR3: TGCAGCGTTGTACGGGACAGGGGTAGCTACACCTTC.